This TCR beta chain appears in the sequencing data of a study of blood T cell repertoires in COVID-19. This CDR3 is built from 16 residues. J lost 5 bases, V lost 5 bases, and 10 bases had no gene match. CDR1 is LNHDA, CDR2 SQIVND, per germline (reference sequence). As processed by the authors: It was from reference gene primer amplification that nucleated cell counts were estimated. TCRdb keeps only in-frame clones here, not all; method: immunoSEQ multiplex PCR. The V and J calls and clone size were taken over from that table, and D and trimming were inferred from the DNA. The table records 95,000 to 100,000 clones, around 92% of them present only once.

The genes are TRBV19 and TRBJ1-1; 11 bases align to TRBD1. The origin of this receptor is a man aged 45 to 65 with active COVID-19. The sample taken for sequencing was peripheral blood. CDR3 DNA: TGTGCCAGTAGTCCGGGACAGGGGGTTATGGGAACTGAAGCTTTCTTT. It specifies CASSPGQGVMGTEAFF. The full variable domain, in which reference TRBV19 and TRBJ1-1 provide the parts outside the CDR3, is DGGITQSPKYLFRKEGQNVTLSCEQNLNHDAMYWYRQDPGQGLRLIYYSQIVNDFQKGDIAEGYSVSREKKESFPLTVTSAQKNPTAFYLCASSPGQGVMGTEAFFGQGTRLTVV.